This T cell receptor (beta chain) is drawn from a study of T cell changes during pregnancy in multiple sclerosis. Profiled with immunoSEQ multiplex PCR; TCRdb holds only in-frame clones, not every one. This table has 50,000 to 75,000 clones, roughly nine tenths appearing once. This CDR3 contains 18 residues. The germline gives CDR1 PRHDT, CDR2 FYEKMQ (reference sequence). After removal of 5 bases from V and 5 bases from J, the junction contained 19 bases not matched to a gene. This chain joins TRBV13 and TRBJ2-7; 9 bases are shared with TRBD1. Material: peripheral blood, obtained in the third trimester of pregnancy. The receptor's source is a female donor in good health, enrolled as a control in a pregnancy study. The CDR3 loop is CASSLWNPRDRVHHEQYF. Here the CDR3 DNA reads TGTGCCAGCAGCCTCTGGAACCCCCGGGACAGGGTCCACCACGAGCAGTACTTC.